The T cell receptor beta chain under discussion was sequenced for a study of T-cell reconstitution after alpha-beta-depleted transplantation in children. Overall study results and limits: Several patients had high TCRbeta diversity at day 60; it came from surviving recipient T cells and thymic progenitors. T-cell counts and diversity at one year post-transplant came mainly from newly produced T cells. Where alpha-beta T cells came from about two months after transplant was reportedly several hundred expanded graft clones.

This clonotype appeared a few times. Antigen: not known. For TCRbeta, the library was prepared with unique molecular identifiers. A single record per CDR3 protein comes from TCRdb applying MiXCR to the PCR reads. This sample has some 830,000 distinct CDR3 sequences, with roughly 15% found just once. This receptor was taken from a male patient under 18 who had a stem cell transplant for acute lymphoblastic leukemia, so the T cells may come from the graft donor. The sample in question was PBMCs, mostly from graft donor cells, obtained 360 days after TCRalphabeta/CD19-depleted stem cell transplant.

As DNA, the CDR3 is TGTGCCAGCAGCTTACCAGGGGGCTCCGAGCAGTACTTC. Its translation: CASSLPGGSEQYF. The rearrangement uses TRBV11-2 and TRBJ2-7; TRBD1 matches 8 bases. From germline, CDR1 is SGHAT and CDR2 FQNNGV. J was trimmed by 6 bases and V by 2 bases; bases with no gene match: 3. The CDR3 sequence is 13 residues long.